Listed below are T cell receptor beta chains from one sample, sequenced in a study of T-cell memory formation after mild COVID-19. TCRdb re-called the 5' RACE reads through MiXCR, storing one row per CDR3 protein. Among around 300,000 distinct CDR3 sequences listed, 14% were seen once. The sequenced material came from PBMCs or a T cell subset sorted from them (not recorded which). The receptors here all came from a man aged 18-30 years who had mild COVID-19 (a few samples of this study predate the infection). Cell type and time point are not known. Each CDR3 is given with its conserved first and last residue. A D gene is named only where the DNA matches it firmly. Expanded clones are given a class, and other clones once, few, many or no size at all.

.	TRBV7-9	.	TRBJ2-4	CASSHPGGAKNIQYF	TGTGCCAGCAGCCACCCAGGTGGGGCCAAAAACATTCAGTACTTC
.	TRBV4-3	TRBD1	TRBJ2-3	CASSQYPGGSTDTQYF	TGCGCCAGCAGCCAATACCCAGGGGGTAGCACAGATACGCAGTATTTT
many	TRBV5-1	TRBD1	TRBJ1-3	CASSFDTTGIGNTIYF	TGCGCCAGCAGCTTCGATACGACAGGGATCGGAAACACCATATATTTT
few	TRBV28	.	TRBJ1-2	CASSLGRIHGYTF	TGTGCCAGCAGTTTGGGCAGGATCCATGGCTACACCTTC
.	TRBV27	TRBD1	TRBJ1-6	CASSLTPGGGSPLHF	TGTGCCAGCAGTTTAACGCCAGGGGGCGGTTCACCCCTCCACTTT
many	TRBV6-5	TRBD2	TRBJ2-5	CASMTGGGETQYF	TGTGCCAGCATGACTGGGGGAGGGGAGACCCAGTACTTC
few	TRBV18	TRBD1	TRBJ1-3	CASSPLRTPVAGGGRAGNTIYF	TGTGCCAGCTCACCACTCCGGACCCCGGTGGCAGGGGGCGGAAGAGCTGGAAACACCATATATTTT
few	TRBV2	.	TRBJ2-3	CASSWQVTDTQYF	TGTGCCAGCAGTTGGCAGGTCACAGATACGCAGTATTTT
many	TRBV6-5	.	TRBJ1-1	CASSYSLDSSFEAFF	TGTGCCAGCAGTTACTCTTTGGACAGCAGCTTTGAAGCTTTCTTT
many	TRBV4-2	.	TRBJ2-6	CASSQDSVGPSGANVLTF	TGTGCCAGCAGCCAAGATTCGGTCGGGCCGTCTGGGGCCAACGTCCTGACTTTC
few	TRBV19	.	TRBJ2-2	CASSISGGTGELFF	TGTGCCAGTAGTATCAGCGGAGGCACCGGGGAGCTGTTTTTT
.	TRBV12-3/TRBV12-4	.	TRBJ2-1	CASSLVALFNEQFF	TGTGCCAGCAGTTTAGTAGCTCTTTTCAATGAGCAGTTCTTC
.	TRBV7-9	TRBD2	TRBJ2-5	CASSSLSGGETQYF	TGTGCCAGCAGCTCCCTTAGCGGGGGAGAGACCCAGTACTTC
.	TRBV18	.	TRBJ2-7	CASSPSQTGSSYEQYF	TGTGCCAGCTCACCCTCCCAGACAGGATCCTCCTACGAGCAGTACTTC
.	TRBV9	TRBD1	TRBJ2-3	CASSVEPGGGTDTQYF	TGTGCCAGCAGCGTAGAGCCAGGGGGAGGCACAGATACGCAGTATTTT
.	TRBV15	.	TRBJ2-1	CATSPRGREYNEQFF	TGTGCCACCAGTCCTCGTGGCAGGGAGTACAATGAGCAGTTCTTC
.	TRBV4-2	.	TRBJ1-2	CASSQELAVAYGYTF	TGTGCCAGCAGCCAAGAATTGGCAGTGGCCTATGGCTACACCTTC
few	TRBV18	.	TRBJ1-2	CASSPPSHSSNYGYTF	TGTGCCAGCTCACCACCATCCCACTCCTCTAACTATGGCTACACCTTC
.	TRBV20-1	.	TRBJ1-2	CSASDGYGYTF	TGCAGTGCTAGTGACGGCTATGGCTACACCTTC
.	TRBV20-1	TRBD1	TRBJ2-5	CSALDRDSLPTQYF	TGCAGTGCCCTAGACAGGGATAGTCTTCCGACCCAGTACTTC
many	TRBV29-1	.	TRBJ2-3	CSVERGRTDTQYF	TGCAGCGTTGAGCGGGGGCGCACAGATACGCAGTATTTT
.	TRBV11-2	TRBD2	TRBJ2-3	CASSWLAGGEDTQYF	TGTGCCAGCAGCTGGCTAGCGGGGGGAGAGGATACGCAGTATTTT
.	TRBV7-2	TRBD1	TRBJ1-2	CASSYIRDRTNYGYTF	TGTGCCAGCAGCTATATTCGGGACAGAACTAACTATGGCTACACCTTC
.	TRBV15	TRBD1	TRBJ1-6	CATSAEQGTVGSPLHF	TGTGCCACCAGCGCTGAACAGGGGACGGTCGGGTCACCCCTCCACTTT
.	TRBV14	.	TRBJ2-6	CASSPGHSGANVLTF	TGTGCCAGCAGCCCGGGACACTCTGGGGCCAACGTCCTGACTTTC
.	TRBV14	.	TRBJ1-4	CASSQDWGNEKLFF	TGTGCCAGCAGCCAAGACTGGGGGAATGAAAAACTGTTTTTT
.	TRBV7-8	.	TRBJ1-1	CASSLVRAGTEAFF	TGTGCCAGCAGCTTAGTCAGGGCGGGGACTGAAGCTTTCTTT
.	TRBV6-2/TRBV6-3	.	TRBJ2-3	CASSYVAGDTQYF	TGTGCCAGCAGTTACGTAGCTGGAGATACGCAGTATTTT
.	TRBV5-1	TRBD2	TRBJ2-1	CASSVTGLAGLNNEQFF	TGCGCCAGCAGCGTGACGGGACTAGCGGGGCTAAACAATGAGCAGTTCTTC
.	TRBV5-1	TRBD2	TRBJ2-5	CASSLLERGLKETQYF	TGCGCCAGCAGCTTGTTAGAGCGGGGGCTGAAAGAGACCCAGTACTTC
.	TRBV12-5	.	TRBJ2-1	CASGTQSGEQFF	TGTGCTAGTGGGACGCAGAGTGGCGAGCAGTTCTTC
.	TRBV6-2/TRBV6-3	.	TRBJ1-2	CASGTRSYGYTF	TGTGCCAGTGGGACACGGAGCTATGGCTACACCTTC
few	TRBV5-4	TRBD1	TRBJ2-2	CASSLVTGGGGELFF	TGTGCCAGCAGCTTGGTGACAGGGGGAGGCGGGGAGCTGTTTTTT
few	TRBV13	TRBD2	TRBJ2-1	CASQLEGGGRNEQFF	TGTGCCAGCCAACTCGAGGGCGGGGGGAGAAATGAGCAGTTCTTC
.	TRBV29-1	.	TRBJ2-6	CSVETGGLSGANVLTF	TGCAGCGTTGAAACGGGGGGCCTCTCTGGGGCCAACGTCCTGACTTTC
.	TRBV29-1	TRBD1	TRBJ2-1	CSVEAGGRDEQFF	TGCAGCGTTGAAGCAGGGGGCAGGGATGAGCAGTTCTTC
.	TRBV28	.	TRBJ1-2	CASSFHGANYGYTF	TGTGCCAGCAGTTTTCATGGGGCAAACTATGGCTACACCTTC
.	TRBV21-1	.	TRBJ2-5	CASSRNGGSGGEGETQYF	TGTGCCAGCAGCAGAAACGGGGGTAGCGGGGGCGAGGGAGAGACCCAGTACTTC
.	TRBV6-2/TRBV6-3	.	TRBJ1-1	CASSAPGAGTEAFF	TGTGCCAGCAGCGCCCCGGGGGCGGGAACTGAAGCTTTCTTT
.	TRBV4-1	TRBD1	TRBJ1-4	CASSQDRGGQGMNEKLFF	TGCGCCAGCAGCCAAGATCGTGGGGGACAGGGGATGAATGAAAAACTGTTTTTT
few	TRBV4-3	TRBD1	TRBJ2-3	CASSQDHETGLDTQYF	TGCGCCAGCAGCCAAGATCATGAGACAGGGTTGGATACGCAGTATTTT
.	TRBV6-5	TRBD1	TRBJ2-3	CATRTGGTDTQYF	TGTGCCACCCGGACAGGAGGCACAGATACGCAGTATTTT
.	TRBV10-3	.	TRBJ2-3	CAISDHAGIGRKGTDTQYF	TGTGCCATCAGTGACCATGCGGGTATTGGGAGAAAGGGCACAGATACGCAGTATTTT
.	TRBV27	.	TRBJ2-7	CASSSPDKSSYEQYF	TGTGCCAGCAGTTCACCCGATAAGAGCTCCTACGAGCAGTACTTC
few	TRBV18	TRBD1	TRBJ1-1	CASSPNPGQLNTEAFF	TGTGCCAGCTCACCAAATCCGGGACAGTTGAACACTGAAGCTTTCTTT
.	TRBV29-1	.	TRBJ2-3	CSVGSTDTQYF	TGCAGCGTCGGGAGCACAGATACGCAGTATTTT
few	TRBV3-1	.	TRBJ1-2	CASSQVVDYGYTF	TGTGCCAGCAGCCAAGTGGTTGACTATGGCTACACCTTC
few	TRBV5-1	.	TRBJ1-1	CASSSGLILNTEAFF	TGCGCCAGCAGTTCTGGTTTGATCTTGAACACTGAAGCTTTCTTT
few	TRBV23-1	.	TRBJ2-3	CASSPRPGKPDTQYF	TGCGCCAGCAGTCCGAGGCCGGGGAAGCCAGATACGCAGTATTTT
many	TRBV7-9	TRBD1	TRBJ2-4	CASSFSGGLDIQYF	TGTGCCAGCAGCTTTTCAGGGGGTCTGGACATTCAGTACTTC
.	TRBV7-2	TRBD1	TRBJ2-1	CASSLTDFGTGWDNEQFF	TGTGCCAGCAGCTTAACGGACTTCGGGACAGGTTGGGACAATGAGCAGTTCTTC
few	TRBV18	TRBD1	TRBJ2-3	CASSSQGASTDTQYF	TGTGCCAGCTCATCACAGGGGGCTAGCACAGATACGCAGTATTTT
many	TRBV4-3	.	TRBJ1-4	CASSQDRATNEKLFF	TGCGCCAGCAGCCAAGACAGGGCGACTAATGAAAAACTGTTTTTT
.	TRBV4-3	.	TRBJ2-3	CASSQDSRSTDTQYF	TGCGCCAGCAGCCAAGATTCTAGGAGCACAGATACGCAGTATTTT
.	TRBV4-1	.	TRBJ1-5	CASSQESSRRNQPQHF	TGCGCCAGCAGCCAAGAAAGTTCCCGGAGGAATCAGCCCCAGCATTTT
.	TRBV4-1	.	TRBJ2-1	CASRTLGGGNEQFF	TGCGCCAGCAGAACTTTAGGGGGGGGCAATGAGCAGTTCTTC
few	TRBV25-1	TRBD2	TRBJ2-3	CASSGAGGPDTQYF	TGTGCCAGCAGTGGAGCGGGGGGGCCAGATACGCAGTATTTT
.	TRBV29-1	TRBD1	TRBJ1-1	CSVGTGMNTEAFF	TGCAGCGTTGGGACAGGAATGAACACTGAAGCTTTCTTT
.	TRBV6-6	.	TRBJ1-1	CASSSLAEAFF	TGTGCCAGCAGTTCATTGGCTGAAGCTTTCTTT